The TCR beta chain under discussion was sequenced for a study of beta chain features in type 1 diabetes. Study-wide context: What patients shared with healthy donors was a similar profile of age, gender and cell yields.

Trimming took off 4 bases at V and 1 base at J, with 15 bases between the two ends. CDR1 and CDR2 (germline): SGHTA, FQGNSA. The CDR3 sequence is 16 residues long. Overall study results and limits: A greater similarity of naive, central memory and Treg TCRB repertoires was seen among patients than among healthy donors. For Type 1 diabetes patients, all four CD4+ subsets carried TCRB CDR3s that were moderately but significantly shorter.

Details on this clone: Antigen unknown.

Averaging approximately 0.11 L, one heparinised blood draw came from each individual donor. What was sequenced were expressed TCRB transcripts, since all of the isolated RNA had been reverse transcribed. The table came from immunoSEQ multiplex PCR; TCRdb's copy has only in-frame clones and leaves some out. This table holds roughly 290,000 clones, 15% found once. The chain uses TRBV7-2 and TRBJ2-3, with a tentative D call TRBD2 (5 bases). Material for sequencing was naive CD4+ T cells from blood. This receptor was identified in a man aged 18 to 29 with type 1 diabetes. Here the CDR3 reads CASSSATRPRTDTQYF. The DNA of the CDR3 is TGTGCCAGCAGCTCGGCTACTAGACCCCGCACAGATACGCAGTATTTT.